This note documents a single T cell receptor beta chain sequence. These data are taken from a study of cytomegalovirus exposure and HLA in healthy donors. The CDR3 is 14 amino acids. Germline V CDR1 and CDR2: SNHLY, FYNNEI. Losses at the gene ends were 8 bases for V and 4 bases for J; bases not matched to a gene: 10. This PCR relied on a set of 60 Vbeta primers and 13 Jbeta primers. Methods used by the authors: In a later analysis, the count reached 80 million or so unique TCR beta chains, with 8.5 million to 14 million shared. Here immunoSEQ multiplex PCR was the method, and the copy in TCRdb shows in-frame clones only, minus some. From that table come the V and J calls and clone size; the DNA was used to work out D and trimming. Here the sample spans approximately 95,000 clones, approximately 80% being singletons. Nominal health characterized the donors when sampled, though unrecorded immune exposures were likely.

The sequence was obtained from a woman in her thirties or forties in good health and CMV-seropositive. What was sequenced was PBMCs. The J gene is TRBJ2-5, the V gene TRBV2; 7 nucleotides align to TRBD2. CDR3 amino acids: CASGLTSPRETQYF. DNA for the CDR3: TGTGCCAGCGGTCTGACTAGCCCGCGAGAGACCCAGTACTTC.